This T cell receptor (beta chain) appears in the sequencing data of a study of blood T cell repertoires in COVID-19. CDR1 is MDHEN and CDR2 is SYDVKM in the germline V gene. The V segment lost 5 bases and the J segment 6 bases; nucleotides outside the gene matches: 18. The CDR3 length is 18 residues. The assay was immunoSEQ multiplex PCR, and TCRdb's table has in-frame clones only and misses some. The sample lists about 140,000 clones, over 80% occurring once. The receptor's source is a man younger than 45 with COVID-19, enrolled during active disease. Sequenced input: peripheral blood. V and J are TRBV28 and TRBJ2-5, with 10 positions matching TRBD1. The CDR3 nucleotides are TGTGCCAGCAGTCAACCCCCATCTGGGACAGGGGCAGGGCAGACCCAGTACTTC. Protein: CASSQPPSGTGAGQTQYF.